The entry that follows covers one TCR beta chain sequence. TCRdb re-called the RT-PCR reads with MiXCR, one entry per CDR3 protein. The sample has 650,000 or so distinct CDR3 sequences, around 15% seen once. CDR3 length: 15 amino acids. The germline V and J ends were trimmed by 4 bases and 0 bases, with 14 bases remaining between them. Germline CDR1 and CDR2: SQVTM and ANQGSEA. The data were taken from a study of response to subunit inactivated influenza vaccine. The origin of this receptor is a man aged 50 or older who received an inactivated influenza vaccine. The chain is built from TRBV29-1 and TRBJ2-3; TRBD2 might be the D (6 bases). The sequenced sample was PBMCs from blood, obtained roughly 2 weeks before vaccination. The CDR3 is CSVVREDPSTDTQYF. The CDR3 coding sequence is TGCAGCGTTGTTAGGGAGGACCCTAGCACAGATACGCAGTATTTT.